This T cell receptor beta chain was obtained from a study of tumor-infiltrating lymphocytes in primary liver carcinoma. General observations from the study: The samples were not sorted (they were bulk), so CD4+ and CD8+ repertoires were not compared.

Note on this clonotype: Its specificity is unknown.

The authors made TCR beta cDNA from about 500 ng total RNA with a constant-region primer. TCR beta libraries came from three nested multiplex PCR rounds using slightly modified ARM-PCR. Investigators reported that the first two PCR rounds, at 10 cycles each, used TRBV1-TRBV30 forward primers with a C-beta reverse primer. TCRdb called the multiplex PCR reads again in MiXCR, with one record for every CDR3 protein. The sample lists 150,000 to 200,000 distinct CDR3 sequences, about 60% occurring once. The CDR3 covers 16 residues. The germline V and J ends were trimmed by 5 bases and 6 bases, with 17 bases remaining between them. The germline V gene encodes CDR1 MNHNY and CDR2 SVGAGI (reference sequence). Germline DNA was extracted alongside blood RNA, which was obtained from unsorted whole blood.

V is TRBV6-6 and J is TRBJ1-6; weak D call: TRBD1 (6 bases). This receptor was identified in a man aged 40-49 years with primary liver carcinoma and hepatitis B virus infection. Sequenced material: peripheral blood. CDR3 bases: TGTGCCAGCAGTAAGCCCCCGGGGGGCTCTAATTCACCCCTCCACTTT. It translates to CASSKPPGGSNSPLHF.